This T cell receptor beta chain emerged from a study of T cells in Graves' hyperthyroidism and ophthalmopathy. No progression to ophthalmopathy during 18 months of follow-up defined stable disease. Exclusion of a patient resulted from uncontrolled infection, other autoimmune disease, pregnancy or lactation. The PBMCs were taken from approximately 9 ml of fresh peripheral blood. V gave up 4 bases and J gave up 2 bases, with 12 bases separating them. The CDR3 has 16 residues. Germline CDR1 reads ENHRY; CDR2 reads SYGVKD. This clonotype occurred many times. Its specificity is not known. Points from the study as a whole: A model using 13 V-J features told ophthalmopathy apart from stable hyperthyroidism.

The TCR beta CDR3 regions underwent amplification using RNA transcripts as the source. The HTBI primer set served for first-round RT-PCR of the TCR CDR3. In TCRdb, the multiplex PCR reads were re-called with MiXCR into one record per CDR3 protein. The data show about 210,000 distinct CDR3 sequences, roughly 15% seen once. The rearrangement joins TRBV10-3 to TRBJ2-6; perhaps TRBD1 as D (6 bases). This TCR came from a man aged 50 or older with Graves' hyperthyroidism. Sequenced material: blood. For the CDR3, the DNA is TGTGCCATCAGTGGACAACAGGGTCCTGGGGCCAACGTCCTGACTTTC. It yields the protein CAISGQQGPGANVLTF.